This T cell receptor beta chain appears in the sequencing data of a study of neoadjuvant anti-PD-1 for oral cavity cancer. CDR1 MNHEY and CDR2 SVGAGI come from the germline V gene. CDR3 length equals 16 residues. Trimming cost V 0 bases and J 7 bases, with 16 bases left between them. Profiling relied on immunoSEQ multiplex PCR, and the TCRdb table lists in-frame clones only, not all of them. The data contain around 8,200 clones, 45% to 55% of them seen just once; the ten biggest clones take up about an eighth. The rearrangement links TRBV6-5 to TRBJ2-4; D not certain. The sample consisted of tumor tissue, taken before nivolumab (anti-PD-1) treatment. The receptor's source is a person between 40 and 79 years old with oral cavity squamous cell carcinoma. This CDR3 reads CASSYSFAQVGNIQYF. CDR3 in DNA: TGTGCCAGCAGTTACTCGTTCGCTCAGGTCGGGAACATTCAGTACTTC.